These 5 T cell receptor beta chains came from one sample sequenced in a study of blood T cell repertoires in COVID-19. Sequencing was performed with immunoSEQ multiplex PCR; in TCRdb, only in-frame clones are kept and a portion is missing. The sample records roughly 120,000 clones, roughly 82% being singletons. The sequencing sample was made of peripheral blood. These receptors all come from a middle-aged woman with acute or convalescent COVID-19.

The chain couples TRBV2 to TRBJ2-1, with 10 bases matching TRBD2. CDR1 and CDR2 from the germline V gene are SNHLY and FYNNEI. V gave up 7 bases and J gave up 9 bases; unmatched junction bases: 15. This CDR3 comprises 16 residues. The CDR3 reads CASIRGSGGAEGEQFF. CDR3 DNA sequence: TGTGCCAGCATTCGCGGCAGCGGGGGGGCCGAGGGTGAGCAGTTCTTC.

V usage is TRBV4-2 and J usage is TRBJ2-1, with D possibly being TRBD2 (6 bases). This CDR3 comprises 14 residues. Germline V gives CDR1 LGHNA, CDR2 YNFKEQ. Trimming left V 7 bases short and J 9 bases short, with 19 bases between. The CDR3 loop is CASIRGAGKGEQFF. CDR3 sequence (DNA): TGTGCCAGCATCCGTGGAGCGGGTAAAGGTGAGCAGTTCTTC.

V is TRBV18 and J is TRBJ1-2; D gene ambiguous. Germline values: CDR1 KGHSH, CDR2 LQKENI. There are 14 residues in the CDR3. V dropped 6 bases and J dropped 0 bases, with 11 bases sitting between them. CDR3 in amino acids: CASSFIETNYGYTF. CDR3 DNA: TGTGCCAGCTCTTTTATAGAGACTAACTATGGCTACACCTTC. The variable domain in full, with the rest retrieved from reference TRBV18 and TRBJ1-2, is NAGVMQNPRHLVRRRGQEARLRCSPMKGHSHVYWYRQLPEEGLKFMVYLQKENIIDESGMPKERFSAEFPKEGPSILRIQQVVRGDSAAYFCASSFIETNYGYTFGSGTRLTVV.

The chain recombines TRBV5-1 with TRBJ2-1; 11 bases are a match to TRBD1. Germline V gene sequence: CDR1 SGHRS, CDR2 YFSETQ. CDR3 size: 16 residues. The ends lost 2 bases at V and 7 bases at J; junction bases unmatched: 8. This CDR3 is CASSFEGTGGRNEQFF. CDR3 DNA sequence: TGCGCCAGCAGCTTCGAAGGGACAGGGGGGAGAAATGAGCAGTTCTTC.

The chain couples TRBV4-1 to TRBJ2-7, with TRBD2 as a possible D gene (6 bases). The germline V gene has CDR1 MGHRA and CDR2 YSYEKL. V dropped 3 bases and J dropped 1 base, with 10 bases sitting between them. This CDR3 contains 14 residues. The CDR3 protein is CASSHPGDSYEQYF. As DNA, the CDR3 is TGCGCCAGCAGCCACCCGGGGGATTCCTACGAGCAGTACTTC.